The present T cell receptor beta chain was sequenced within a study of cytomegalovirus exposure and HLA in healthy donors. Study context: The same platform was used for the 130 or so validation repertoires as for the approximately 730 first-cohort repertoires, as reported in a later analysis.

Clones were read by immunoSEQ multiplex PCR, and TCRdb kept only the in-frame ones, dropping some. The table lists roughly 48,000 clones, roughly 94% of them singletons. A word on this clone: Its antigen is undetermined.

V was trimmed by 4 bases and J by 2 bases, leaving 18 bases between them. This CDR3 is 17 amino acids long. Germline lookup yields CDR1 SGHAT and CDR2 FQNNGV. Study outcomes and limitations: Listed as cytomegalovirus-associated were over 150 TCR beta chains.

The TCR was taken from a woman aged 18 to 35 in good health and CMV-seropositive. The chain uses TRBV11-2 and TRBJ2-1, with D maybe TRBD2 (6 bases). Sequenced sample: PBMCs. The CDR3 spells CASSSLSGRKPYNEQFF. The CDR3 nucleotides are TGTGCCAGCAGCTCGCTTAGCGGACGCAAACCCTACAATGAGCAGTTCTTC.